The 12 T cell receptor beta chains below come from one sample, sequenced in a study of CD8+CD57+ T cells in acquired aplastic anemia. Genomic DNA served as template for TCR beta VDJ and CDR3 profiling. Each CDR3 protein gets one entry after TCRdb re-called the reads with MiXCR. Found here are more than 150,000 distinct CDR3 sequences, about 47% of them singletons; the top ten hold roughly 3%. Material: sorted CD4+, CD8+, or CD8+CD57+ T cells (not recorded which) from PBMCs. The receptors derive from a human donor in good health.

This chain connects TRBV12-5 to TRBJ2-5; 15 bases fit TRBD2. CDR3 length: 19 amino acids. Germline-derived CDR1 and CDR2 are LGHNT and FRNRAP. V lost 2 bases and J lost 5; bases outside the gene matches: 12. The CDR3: CASGLRTSGRDDLEETQYF. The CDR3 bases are TGTGCTAGTGGTTTGAGGACTAGCGGGAGGGACGACCTAGAGGAGACCCAGTACTTC.

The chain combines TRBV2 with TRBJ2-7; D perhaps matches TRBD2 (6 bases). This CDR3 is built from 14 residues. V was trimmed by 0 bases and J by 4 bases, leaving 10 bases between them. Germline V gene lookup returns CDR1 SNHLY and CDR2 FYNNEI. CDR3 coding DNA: TGTGCCAGCAGTGAAGCGGGACGGGGGTACGAGCAGTACTTC. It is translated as CASSEAGRGYEQYF. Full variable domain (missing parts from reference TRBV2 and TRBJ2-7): EPEVTQTPSHQVTQMGQEVILRCVPISNHLYFYWYRQILGQKVEFLVSFYNNEISEKSEIFDDQFSVERPDGSNFTLKIRSTKLEDSAMYFCASSEAGRGYEQYFGPGTRLTVT.

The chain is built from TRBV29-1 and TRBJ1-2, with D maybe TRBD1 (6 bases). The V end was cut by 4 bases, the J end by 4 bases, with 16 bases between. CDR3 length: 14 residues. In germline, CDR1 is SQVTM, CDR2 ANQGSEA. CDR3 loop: CSVGGQGSGYGYTF. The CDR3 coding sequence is TGCAGCGTTGGAGGGCAGGGGAGCGGCTATGGCTACACCTTC.

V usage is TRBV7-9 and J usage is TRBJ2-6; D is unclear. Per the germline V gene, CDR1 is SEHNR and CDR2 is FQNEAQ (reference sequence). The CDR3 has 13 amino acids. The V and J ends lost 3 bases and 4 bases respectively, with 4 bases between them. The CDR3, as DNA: TGTGCCAGCAGCTTCTACGGGGCCAACGTCCTGACTTTC. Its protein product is CASSFYGANVLTF.

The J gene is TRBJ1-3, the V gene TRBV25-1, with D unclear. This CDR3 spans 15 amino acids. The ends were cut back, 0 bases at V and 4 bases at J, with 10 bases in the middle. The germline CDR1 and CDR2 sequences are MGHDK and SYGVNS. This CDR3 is CASSEYGGKGNTIYF. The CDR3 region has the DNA TGTGCCAGCAGTGAATACGGAGGGAAAGGAAACACCATATATTTT.

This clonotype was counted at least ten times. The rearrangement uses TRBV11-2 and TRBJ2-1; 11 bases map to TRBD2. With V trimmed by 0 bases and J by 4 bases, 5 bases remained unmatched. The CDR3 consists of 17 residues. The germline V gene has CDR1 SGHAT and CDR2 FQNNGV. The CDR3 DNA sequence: TGTGCCAGCAGCTTAGAGGTACTAGCGGGAGAATACAATGAGCAGTTCTTC. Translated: CASSLEVLAGEYNEQFF.

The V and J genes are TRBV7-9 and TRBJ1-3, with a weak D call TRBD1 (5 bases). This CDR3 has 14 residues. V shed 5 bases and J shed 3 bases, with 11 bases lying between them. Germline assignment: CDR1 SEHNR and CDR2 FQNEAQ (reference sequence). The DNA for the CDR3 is TGTGCCAGCAGCCTCGACAGACTTGGAAACACCATATATTTT. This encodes CASSLDRLGNTIYF.

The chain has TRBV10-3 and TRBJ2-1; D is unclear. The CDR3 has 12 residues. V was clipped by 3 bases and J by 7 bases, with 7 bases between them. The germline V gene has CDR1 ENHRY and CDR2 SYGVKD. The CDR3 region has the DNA TGTGCCATCAGTGATTTGCGGAATGAGCAGTTCTTC. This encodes CAISDLRNEQFF.

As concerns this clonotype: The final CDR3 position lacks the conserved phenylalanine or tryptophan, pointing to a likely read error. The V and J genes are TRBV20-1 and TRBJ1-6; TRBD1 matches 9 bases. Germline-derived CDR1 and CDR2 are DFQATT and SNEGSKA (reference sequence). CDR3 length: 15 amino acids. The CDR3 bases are TGCGGTGCTAGAGACCGGGACAGGGAAAGTTCGCCCCTCCACCTT. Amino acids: CGARDRDRESSPLHL.

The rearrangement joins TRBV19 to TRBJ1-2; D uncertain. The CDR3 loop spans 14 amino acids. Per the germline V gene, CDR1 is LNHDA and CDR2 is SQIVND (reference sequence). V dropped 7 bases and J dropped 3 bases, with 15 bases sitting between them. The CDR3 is CASNFPGRDYGYTF. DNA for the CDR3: TGTGCCAGTAACTTCCCCGGACGGGACTATGGCTACACCTTC.

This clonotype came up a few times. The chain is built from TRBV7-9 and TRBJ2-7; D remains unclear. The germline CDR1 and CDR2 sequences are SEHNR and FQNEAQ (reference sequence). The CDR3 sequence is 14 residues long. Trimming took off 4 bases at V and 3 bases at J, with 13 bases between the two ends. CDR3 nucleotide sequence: TGTGCCAGCAGCTCGACGGACGGAAACTACGAGCAGTACTTC. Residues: CASSSTDGNYEQYF. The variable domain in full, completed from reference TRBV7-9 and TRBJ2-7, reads DTGVSQNPRHKITKRGQNVTFRCDPISEHNRLYWYRQTLGQGPEFLTYFQNEAQLEKSRLLSDRFSAERPKGSFSTLEIQRTEQGDSAMYLCASSSTDGNYEQYFGPGTRLTVT.

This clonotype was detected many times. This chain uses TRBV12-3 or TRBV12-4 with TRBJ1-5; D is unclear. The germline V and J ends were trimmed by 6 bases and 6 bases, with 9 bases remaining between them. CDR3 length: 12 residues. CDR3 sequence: CASRRGSQPQHF. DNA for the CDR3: TGTGCCAGCAGGCGAGGGAGTCAGCCCCAGCATTTT.